The 14 T cell receptor beta chains given below trace back to one sample, sequenced in a study of neoadjuvant anti-PD-1 for oral cavity cancer. Time point defined: after neoadjuvant nivolumab, at surgical resection. Method: immunoSEQ multiplex PCR; TCRdb's copy keeps in-frame clones and lacks some. Of 55,000 to 75,000 clones listed, around 85% are singletons. Sequencing used PBMCs, obtained after nivolumab (anti-PD-1) treatment. The receptors here all came from a person aged 35 to 85 with oral cavity squamous cell carcinoma.

This clone is a singleton in its sample. The chain combines TRBV30 with TRBJ1-5, with D possibly TRBD1 on 6 matching bases. The CDR3 totals 14 residues. Deletions cut 4 bases from V and 6 bases from J, with 16 bases between. Germline V gene data show CDR1 as GTSNPN and CDR2 as SVGIG (reference sequence). Written as DNA, the CDR3 is TGTGCCTGGAATAGTCAGGGGCACGCTCAGCCCCAGCATTTT. Encoded protein: CAWNSQGHAQPQHF.

This chain uses TRBV6-1 with TRBJ1-1; a weak D match, TRBD1 (6 bases). Germline values: CDR1 MNHNS, CDR2 SASEGT. Trimming left V 8 bases short and J 6 bases short, with 22 bases between. The CDR3 totals 15 residues. CDR3 coding DNA: TGTGCCAGCCCTGTGACGCAGGGGAGGTCATCTGAAGCTTTCTTT. Its translation: CASPVTQGRSSEAFF.

This chain connects TRBV5-4 to TRBJ2-5; 8 bases match TRBD2. Germline CDR1 is SGHNT and CDR2 is YYREEE (reference sequence). V shed 5 bases, J shed 5 bases, and the junction held 11 bases outside the gene matches. The CDR3 extends over 15 amino acids. CDR3 residues: CASSPAGGLFETQYF. The CDR3 coding sequence is TGTGCCAGCAGTCCCGCGGGGGGCCTTTTTGAGACCCAGTACTTC.

The chain has TRBV14 and TRBJ2-7; D uncertain. The germline V gene encodes CDR1 SGHDN and CDR2 FVKESK. There are 12 residues in the CDR3. V was pared by 2 bases and J by 12 bases, with 14 bases between. The CDR3 protein is CASSQTTLDRYF. In DNA, the CDR3 is TGTGCCAGCAGCCAAACCACGTTAGATCGGTACTTC. Full variable domain (rest looked up from reference TRBV14 and TRBJ2-7): EAGVTQFPSHSVIEKGQTVTLRCDPISGHDNLYWYRRVMGKEIKFLLHFVKESKQDESGMPNNRFLAERTGGTYSTLKVQPAELEDSGVYFCASSQTTLDRYFGPGTRLTVT.

The V gene is TRBV27, the J gene TRBJ2-5; D is uncertain. This CDR3 has 16 residues. CDR1 is MNHEY, CDR2 SMNVEV, per germline (reference sequence). Trimming stripped 2 bases from V and 5 bases from J, with 18 bases between. The CDR3 DNA reads as TGTGCCAGCAGTTTACGACGTCGGACCTTGGGGGAGACCCAGTACTTC. Amino acids: CASSLRRRTLGETQYF.

The rearrangement uses TRBV7-8 and TRBJ2-1; 7 nucleotides match TRBD1. This CDR3 contains 13 residues. The germline V gene encodes CDR1 SGHVS and CDR2 FQNEAQ. The V segment lost 4 bases and the J segment 9 bases; nucleotides outside the gene matches: 6. The CDR3 nucleotides are TGTGCCAGCAGCTACGTCAGGGACAGTGAGCAGTTCTTC. It translates to CASSYVRDSEQFF.

V usage is TRBV7-3 and J usage is TRBJ2-1; TRBD1 matches at 9 bases. Unmatched junction bases numbered 1, after V lost 4 bases and J lost 6 bases. Looked up from germline, CDR1 is SGHTA and CDR2 is FQGTGA. The CDR3 sequence is 13 residues long. CDR3 DNA sequence: TGTGCCAGCAGCTCGGACAGGGGCAATGAGCAGTTCTTC. Residues: CASSSDRGNEQFF.

This chain's CDR3 is CASSLATGGYEQYF. The CDR3 bases are TGCGCCAGCAGCTTAGCGACAGGGGGGTACGAGCAGTACTTC. The J gene is TRBJ2-7, the V gene TRBV5-1; TRBD1 agrees at 9 bases. With V trimmed by 2 bases and J by 4 bases, 4 bases remained unmatched. Germline V lookup: CDR1 SGHRS, CDR2 YFSETQ. The CDR3 contains 14 residues. Full variable domain (outside the CDR3, taken from reference TRBV5-1 and TRBJ2-7): KAGVTQTPRYLIKTRGQQVTLSCSPISGHRSVSWYQQTPGQGLQFLFEYFSETQRNKGNFPGRFSGRQFSNSRSEMNVSTLELGDSALYLCASSLATGGYEQYFGPGTRLTVT.

This clone has just one count. This CDR3 reads CASETGTGRQPQHF. The CDR3 DNA reads as TGTGCCAGCGAAACCGGGACAGGGAGACAGCCCCAGCATTTT. J is TRBJ1-5 and V is TRBV6-6, with 9 positions matching TRBD1. There are 14 residues in the CDR3. J gave up 7 bases and V 8 bases, and 9 bases lay outside the gene matches. CDR1 and CDR2 from the germline V gene are MNHNY and SVGAGI (reference sequence).

The chain uses TRBV5-6 and TRBJ1-1; possible D gene TRBD1, 5 bases. Germline V lookup: CDR1 SGHDT, CDR2 YYEEEE. The CDR3 has 16 amino acids. V lost 4 bases to trimming and J lost 1 base, with 17 bases between them. CDR3 nucleotides: TGTGCCAGCAGCCCACACTTTGGGGACCCGAACACTGAAGCTTTCTTT. Amino acid sequence: CASSPHFGDPNTEAFF.

This clone came up once. This chain links TRBV2 with TRBJ1-5; no clear D. Trimming stripped 2 bases from V and 4 bases from J, with 12 bases between. The CDR3 consists of 15 residues. Germline V gene sequence: CDR1 SNHLY, CDR2 FYNNEI. CDR3: CASSEYRVGNQPQHF. The CDR3 DNA reads TGTGCCAGCAGTGAATATAGGGTGGGTAATCAGCCCCAGCATTTT. The whole variable domain, remainder taken from reference TRBV2 and TRBJ1-5, is EPEVTQTPSHQVTQMGQEVILRCVPISNHLYFYWYRQILGQKVEFLVSFYNNEISEKSEIFDDQFSVERPDGSNFTLKIRSTKLEDSAMYFCASSEYRVGNQPQHFGDGTRLSIL.

The chain couples TRBV15 to TRBJ2-1, with D tentatively TRBD2 (6 bases). The CDR3 sequence is 16 residues long. CDR1 is LNHNV, CDR2 YYDKDF, per germline (reference sequence). Trimming cost V 1 base and J 0 bases, with 10 bases left between them. The CDR3 coding sequence is TGTGCCACCAGCAGAGGCGGGGTGGGCTCCTACAATGAGCAGTTCTTC. Protein sequence: CATSRGGVGSYNEQFF.

This chain joins TRBV6-5 and TRBJ1-2, with D possibly matching TRBD1 (6 bases). The ends were cut back, 7 bases at V and 4 bases at J, with 16 bases in the middle. Germline CDR1 reads MNHEY; CDR2 reads SVGAGI. This CDR3 spans 14 amino acids. The CDR3 DNA is TGTGCCAGCAATCAAAGGGGGGCAACCTATGGCTACACCTTC. Protein product: CASNQRGATYGYTF.

The chain employs TRBV11-3 and TRBJ2-2, with D possibly matching TRBD1 (5 bases). V was cut by 7 bases and J by 6 bases, with 12 bases left in between. The CDR3 consists of 13 residues. Germline V gene data show CDR1 as SGHNT and CDR2 as YENEEA. The CDR3 DNA follows: TGTGCCAGCAACTCCAGGGATCCCGGGGAGCTGTTTTTT. Translation: CASNSRDPGELFF.